This T cell receptor (beta chain) was documented in a study of T-cell memory formation after mild COVID-19. Overall study context: Most TCR clusters belonged to a single donor.

TCRdb passed the 5' RACE reads through MiXCR, listing each CDR3 protein once. The repertoire holds fewer than 50,000 distinct CDR3 sequences, 8% to 10% seen once, with approximately 12% in the top ten. Details on this clonotype: The antigen is unknown.

The CDR3 has 17 residues. Trimming removed 5 bases from V and 0 bases from J, with 19 bases in between. Germline V gene sequence: CDR1 KGHSH, CDR2 LQKENI. The study, taken as a whole, reports: In pre-infection memory, a portion of responding clones appeared, which suggested that cross-reactive memory joined. CM and EM subsets held most contracting CD4+ clones; EMRA held CD8+ ones. Day 15 to 85 contracting clones showed balanced CD4/CD8; day 15 to 37 expanders favored CD4+.

This chain connects TRBV18 to TRBJ1-1; unclear D gene. The specimen sequenced was PBMCs or a T cell subset sorted from them (not recorded which). This sequence was found in an adult woman who had mild COVID-19 (a few samples of this study predate the infection). Cell type and time point are not known. CDR3 region: CASSVLDLSPMNTEAFF. The CDR3 region has the DNA TGTGCCAGCTCAGTCTTGGACCTCTCTCCCATGAACACTGAAGCTTTCTTT.